One and the same sample provided the 29 T cell receptor beta chains below, sequenced in a study of blood T cell repertoires in COVID-19. Produced via immunoSEQ multiplex PCR; TCRdb's table is partial and in-frame only. The table has around 280,000 clones, approximately 83% seen once. The sample comprised peripheral blood. Every receptor here comes from a woman in her 30s who had recovered from COVID-19.

The chain joins TRBV6-5 to TRBJ2-7, with a weak D call TRBD2 (5 bases). CDR1 is MNHEY, CDR2 SVGAGI, per germline. CDR3 length: 13 amino acids. Trimming cost V 8 bases and J 3 bases, with 14 bases left between them. CDR3 residues: CASEPPGIYEQYF. Here the CDR3 DNA reads TGTGCCAGCGAGCCCCCCGGGATCTACGAGCAGTACTTC.

V and J are TRBV5-1 and TRBJ2-7; D uncertain. CDR1 and CDR2 from the germline V gene are SGHRS and YFSETQ. CDR3 length equals 11 residues. The V end was cut by 4 bases, the J end by 3 bases, with 5 bases between. The CDR3 loop reads CASSDNYEQYF. The CDR3, as DNA: TGCGCCAGCAGCGACAACTACGAGCAGTACTTC.

This chain joins TRBV5-1 and TRBJ2-3, with 15 bases identical to TRBD2. The CDR3 runs 16 residues. V was clipped by 2 bases and J by 4 bases; unmatched bases: 2. Germline CDR1 SGHRS, CDR2 YFSETQ. CDR3 sequence: CASSLGLAGGSDTQYF. CDR3 nucleotide sequence: TGCGCCAGCAGCTTAGGACTAGCGGGGGGGTCAGATACGCAGTATTTT.

The chain recombines TRBV25-1 with TRBJ2-5, with TRBD2 as a possible D gene (5 bases). The V end was cut by 11 bases, the J end by 2 bases, with 12 bases between. CDR3 size: 12 residues. CDR1 and CDR2 from the germline V gene are MGHDK and SYGVNS. CDR3 loop: CALIALQETQYF. CDR3 nucleotide sequence: TGTGCCTTAATAGCGTTGCAAGAGACCCAGTACTTC.

This chain links TRBV14 with TRBJ2-1, with TRBD2 matching over 9 bases. CDR1 is SGHDN and CDR2 is FVKESK in the germline V gene. V gave up 1 base and J gave up 6 bases; unmatched junction bases: 10. The CDR3 sequence is 17 residues long. CDR3 sequence reads: CASSQAPWTSASNEQFF. The CDR3 region has the DNA TGTGCCAGCAGCCAAGCCCCCTGGACTAGCGCCAGCAATGAGCAGTTCTTC.

This chain connects TRBV5-6 to TRBJ2-7; 7 bases are a match to TRBD2. Germline CDR1 reads SGHDT; CDR2 reads YYEEEE. Unmatched junction bases numbered 1, after V lost 4 bases and J lost 3 bases. CDR3 length equals 12 residues. CDR3 sequence reads: CASSPGGYEQYF. The CDR3 coding sequence is TGTGCCAGCAGCCCGGGGGGCTACGAGCAGTACTTC. Supplemented by reference TRBV5-6 and TRBJ2-7, the full variable domain reads DAGVTQSPTHLIKTRGQQVTLRCSPKSGHDTVSWYQQALGQGPQFIFQYYEEEERQRGNFPDRFSGHQFPNYSSELNVNALLLGDSALYLCASSPGGYEQYFGPGTRLTVT.

V gene TRBV2 combines with J gene TRBJ1-5, with unresolved D. The V gene lost 2 bases and the J gene lost 4 bases, with 12 bases spanning the gap. Per the germline V gene, CDR1 is SNHLY and CDR2 is FYNNEI. The CDR3 length is 15 residues. The CDR3 is CASSERGQKNQPQHF. The CDR3 bases are TGTGCCAGCAGTGAAAGAGGTCAGAAGAATCAGCCCCAGCATTTT.

The chain joins TRBV7-8 to TRBJ2-3; TRBD2 might be the D (7 bases). Per the germline V gene, CDR1 is SGHVS and CDR2 is FQNEAQ. The CDR3 length is 17 residues. The V end was cut by 1 base, the J end by 4 bases, with 18 bases between. CDR3 amino acids: CASSLGVGGAGADTQYF. The CDR3 nucleotides are TGTGCCAGCAGCTTAGGAGTAGGGGGGGCGGGCGCAGATACGCAGTATTTT.

The rearrangement joins TRBV27 to TRBJ2-1; no clear D gene. The V gene's germline CDR1 is MNHEY and CDR2 SMNVEV (reference sequence). The CDR3 loop spans 12 amino acids. Trimming left V 6 bases short and J 3 bases short, with 6 bases between. Written as DNA, the CDR3 is TGTGCCAGCAGCCCGGGCTACAATGAGCAGTTCTTC. This sequence encodes CASSPGYNEQFF.

The chain joins TRBV20-1 to TRBJ1-1; 7 bases match TRBD1. This CDR3 has 12 amino acids. Trimming cost V 3 bases and J 4 bases; bases outside gene matches: 2. Germline V gene data show CDR1 as DFQATT and CDR2 as SNEGSKA (reference sequence). This chain's CDR3 is CSASEGATEAFF. The CDR3 DNA reads TGCAGTGCTAGTGAGGGGGCCACTGAAGCTTTCTTT.

The V call is TRBV11-2, the J call TRBJ2-5; D is perhaps TRBD1 (5 bases). The CDR3 spans 14 residues. Trimming pared 2 bases from V and 5 bases from J, leaving 12 bases between. From germline, CDR1 is SGHAT and CDR2 FQNNGV. This CDR3 reads CASSLRQNRETQYF. As DNA, the CDR3 is TGTGCCAGCAGCTTACGGCAGAACAGGGAGACCCAGTACTTC.

This chain links TRBV7-9 with TRBJ2-2, with no clear D. The CDR3 runs to 14 residues. The germline CDR1 and CDR2 sequences are SEHNR and FQNEAQ (reference sequence). Trimming removed 3 bases at V and 4 bases at J, with 9 bases between. The CDR3 region has the DNA TGTGCCAGCAGCTTTATAAGGAGCACCGGGGAGCTGTTTTTT. This encodes CASSFIRSTGELFF.

This clone has only a few counts. J is TRBJ2-7 and V is TRBV2, with D possibly being TRBD1 (6 bases). CDR3 length: 16 amino acids. Germline V gene data show CDR1 as SNHLY and CDR2 as FYNNEI. The V and J ends lost 2 bases and 5 bases respectively, with 19 bases between them. The CDR3 here is CASSETPEGVSHEQYF. The CDR3 DNA reads TGTGCCAGCAGTGAAACACCTGAGGGGGTATCCCACGAGCAGTACTTC.

The chain employs TRBV2 and TRBJ2-1, with 7 bases lining up with TRBD1. The CDR3 sequence is 13 residues long. Germline CDR1 reads SNHLY; CDR2 reads FYNNEI. Losses at the gene ends were 4 bases for V and 4 bases for J; bases not matched to a gene: 1. The CDR3 region has the DNA TGTGCCAGCAGTGCGACAGGGTACAATGAGCAGTTCTTC. This encodes CASSATGYNEQFF.

The chain has TRBV9 and TRBJ2-3; the D is unclear. The CDR3 is made up of 16 amino acids. V was clipped by 0 bases and J by 6 bases, with 17 bases between them. CDR1 is SGDLS and CDR2 is YYNGEE in the germline V gene. The CDR3 protein is CASSVAPHPPQDTQYF. For the CDR3, the DNA is TGTGCCAGCAGCGTAGCCCCTCACCCACCGCAGGATACGCAGTATTTT.

The CDR3 sequence is CASRGGGNQPQHF. CDR3 nucleotide sequence: TGTGCCAGTCGCGGGGGGGGCAATCAGCCCCAGCATTTT. The chain couples TRBV19 to TRBJ1-5; weak D call: TRBD1 (5 bases). The CDR3 sequence is 13 residues long. The germline CDR1 and CDR2 sequences are LNHDA and SQIVND (reference sequence). The V end lost 8 bases, the J end lost 2 bases, and 10 bases lay between the germline ends.

The CDR3 sequence: CASSQAVSDYNEQFF. The CDR3 nucleotides read TGTGCCAGCAGCCAAGCAGTTTCAGATTACAATGAGCAGTTCTTC. The chain joins TRBV4-2 to TRBJ2-1; D unresolved. Looked up from germline, CDR1 is LGHNA and CDR2 is YNFKEQ. There are 15 residues in the CDR3. V dropped 1 base and J dropped 4 bases, with 11 bases sitting between them.

The V and J genes are TRBV11-2 and TRBJ2-5, with 14 bases matching TRBD2. The germline V gene has CDR1 SGHAT and CDR2 FQNNGV. The ends lost 5 bases at V and 5 bases at J; junction bases unmatched: 4. The CDR3 has 15 amino acids. The CDR3 nucleotides read TGTGCCAGCAGCAGTGGACTAGCGGGGGGCGAGACCCAGTACTTC. It codes for CASSSGLAGGETQYF.

To note about this clone: The junction and the germline gene differ at one end; a read error may be behind it. The rearrangement links TRBV7-9 to TRBJ2-7; 7 bases match TRBD2. The length of the CDR3 is 13 residues. Germline V gene sequence: CDR1 SEHNR, CDR2 FQNEAQ (reference sequence). Here the CDR3 DNA reads TGTGCCAGCAGCTTAGCGGCCGGTTGGCCTAGCGGCTTC. Protein product: CASSLAAGWPSGF.

The J gene is TRBJ1-1, the V gene TRBV7-9; D unresolved. The CDR3 is made up of 12 amino acids. The germline V gene encodes CDR1 SEHNR and CDR2 FQNEAQ (reference sequence). Trimming removed 7 bases at V and 6 bases at J, with 12 bases between. The CDR3, as DNA: TGTGCCAGCAACGGTATGGGCCCTGAAGCTTTCTTT. Translating it yields CASNGMGPEAFF.

The J gene is TRBJ1-2, the V gene TRBV19, with D maybe TRBD1 (5 bases). The CDR3 loop spans 13 amino acids. Germline CDR1 and CDR2: LNHDA and SQIVND (reference sequence). The V gene lost 5 bases and the J gene lost 0 bases, with 7 bases spanning the gap. The CDR3 protein is CASSDSTNYGYTF. For the CDR3, the DNA is TGTGCCAGTAGTGACAGTACTAACTATGGCTACACCTTC.

The genes are TRBV7-2 and TRBJ1-2, with D unresolved. The germline V and J ends were trimmed by 5 bases and 0 bases, with 16 bases remaining between them. Germline V gene lookup returns CDR1 SGHTA and CDR2 FQGNSA. The CDR3 extends over 16 amino acids. The CDR3 here is CASSPRMRGPNYGYTF. The CDR3 DNA follows: TGTGCCAGCAGCCCCAGGATGCGGGGTCCTAACTATGGCTACACCTTC.

The chain links TRBV4-1 to TRBJ1-1; 7 positions match TRBD1. Germline CDR1 MGHRA, CDR2 YSYEKL. The trim removed 1 base at V and 4 bases at J, leaving 0 bases unmatched. This CDR3 is 13 amino acids long. In nucleotides, the CDR3 is TGCGCCAGCAGCCAAGGGACAGGCACTGAAGCTTTCTTT. This encodes CASSQGTGTEAFF.

V usage is TRBV12-3 or TRBV12-4 and J usage is TRBJ2-7; a possible D gene is TRBD1 (6 bases). V lost 5 bases, J lost 0 bases, and 8 bases lay in between. The CDR3 length is 13 residues. CDR3 residues: CASSRTDSYEQYF. In DNA, the CDR3 is TGTGCCAGCAGTCGGACAGACTCCTACGAGCAGTACTTC.

This clone is a singleton in its sample. This chain uses TRBV3-1 (or the pseudogene TRBV3-2) with TRBJ1-1; D not resolved. CDR1 is LGHDT and CDR2 is YNNKEL in the germline V gene (reference sequence). The germline V and J ends were trimmed by 0 bases and 3 bases, with 11 bases remaining between them. The CDR3 consists of 15 residues. CDR3 in amino acids: CASSQDLGIYTEAFF. As DNA, the CDR3 is TGTGCCAGCAGCCAAGATCTTGGCATATACACTGAAGCTTTCTTT.

This chain uses TRBV4-2 with TRBJ2-3; the match to TRBD1 covers 7 bases. Germline CDR1 is LGHNA and CDR2 is YNFKEQ. V dropped 4 bases and J dropped 3; count of bases not matched to a gene: 7. The CDR3 is 15 residues long. The CDR3 is CASSPRQGRTDTQYF. The DNA for the CDR3 is TGTGCCAGCAGCCCACGACAGGGAAGGACAGATACGCAGTATTTT.

The chain uses TRBV7-9 and TRBJ2-1; maybe TRBD2 (6 bases). The germline gives CDR1 SEHNR, CDR2 FQNEAQ (reference sequence). The CDR3 is 17 residues long. V was trimmed by 6 bases and J by 12 bases, leaving 30 bases between them. The DNA of the CDR3 is TGTGCCAGCAGTAGAGGGGTACGGGAGACTAGTAGGATGGGGCAGTTCTTC. Translating it yields CASSRGVRETSRMGQFF.

The chain recombines TRBV10-2 with TRBJ1-1; the D gene is possibly TRBD1 (5 bases). Trimming pared 8 bases from V and 5 bases from J, leaving 15 bases between. CDR1 is WSHSY, CDR2 SAAADI, per germline. This CDR3 has 13 amino acids. The CDR3 reads CASSRAGGTEAFF. CDR3 nucleotides: TGCGCCAGCTCCCGGGCCGGGGGGACTGAAGCTTTCTTT.

This clone has more than one count but fewer than ten. This chain uses TRBV5-6 with TRBJ2-7, with D possibly matching TRBD1 (6 bases). V lost 4 bases and J lost 0, with 11 bases in between. Germline V lookup: CDR1 SGHDT, CDR2 YYEEEE. The CDR3 runs 14 residues. The CDR3 DNA reads as TGTGCCAGCAGCCCAGGGGACAACTCCTACGAGCAGTACTTC. This sequence encodes CASSPGDNSYEQYF.